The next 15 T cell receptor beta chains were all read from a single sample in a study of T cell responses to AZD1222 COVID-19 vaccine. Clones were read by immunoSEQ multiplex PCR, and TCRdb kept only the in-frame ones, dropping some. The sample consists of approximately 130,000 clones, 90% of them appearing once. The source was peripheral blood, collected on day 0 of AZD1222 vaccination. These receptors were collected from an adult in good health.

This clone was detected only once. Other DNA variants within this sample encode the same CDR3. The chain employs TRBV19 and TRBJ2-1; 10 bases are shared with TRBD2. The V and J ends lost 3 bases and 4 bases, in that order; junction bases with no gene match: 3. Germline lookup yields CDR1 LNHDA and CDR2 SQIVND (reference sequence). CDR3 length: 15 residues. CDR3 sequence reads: CASSILLAGYNEQFF. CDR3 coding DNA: TGTGCCAGTAGTATCCTACTAGCGGGATACAATGAGCAGTTCTTC.

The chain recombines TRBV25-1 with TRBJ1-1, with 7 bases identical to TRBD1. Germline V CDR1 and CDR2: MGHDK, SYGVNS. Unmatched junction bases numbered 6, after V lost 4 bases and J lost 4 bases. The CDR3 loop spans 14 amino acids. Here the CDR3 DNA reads TGTGCCAGCAGTGGAAGGGGGCCGGGCACTGAAGCTTTCTTT. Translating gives CASSGRGPGTEAFF.

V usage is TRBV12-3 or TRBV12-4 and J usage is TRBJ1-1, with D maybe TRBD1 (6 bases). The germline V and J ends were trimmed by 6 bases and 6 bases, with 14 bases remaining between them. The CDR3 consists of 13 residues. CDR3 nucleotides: TGTGCCAGCAGCCTGCTACAGGGAGCTGAAGCTTTCTTT. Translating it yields CASSLLQGAEAFF.

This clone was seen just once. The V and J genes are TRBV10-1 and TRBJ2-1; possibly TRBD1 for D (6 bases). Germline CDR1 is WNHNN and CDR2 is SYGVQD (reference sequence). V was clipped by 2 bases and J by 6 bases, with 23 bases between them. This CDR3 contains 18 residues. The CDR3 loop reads CASSEGSLRGRTGNEQFF. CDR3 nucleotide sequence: TGCGCCAGCAGTGAGGGTAGTCTGAGGGGGAGAACTGGCAATGAGCAGTTCTTC.

In nucleotides, the CDR3 is TGTGCCAGTAGTACCCAGGGGGTTCAGCCCCAGCATTTT. This codes for CASSTQGVQPQHF. V usage is TRBV19 and J usage is TRBJ1-5; 7 nucleotides match TRBD1. The junction had 3 bases not matched to a gene; V was cut back by 4 bases and J by 6 bases. This CDR3 is built from 13 residues. Germline loops: CDR1 LNHDA, CDR2 SQIVND (reference sequence).

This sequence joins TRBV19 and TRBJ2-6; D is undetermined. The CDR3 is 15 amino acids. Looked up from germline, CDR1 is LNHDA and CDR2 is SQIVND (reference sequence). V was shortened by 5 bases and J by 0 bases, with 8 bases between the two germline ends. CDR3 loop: CASSPNYSGANVLTF. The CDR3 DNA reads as TGTGCCAGTAGTCCAAATTACTCTGGGGCCAACGTCCTGACTTTC.

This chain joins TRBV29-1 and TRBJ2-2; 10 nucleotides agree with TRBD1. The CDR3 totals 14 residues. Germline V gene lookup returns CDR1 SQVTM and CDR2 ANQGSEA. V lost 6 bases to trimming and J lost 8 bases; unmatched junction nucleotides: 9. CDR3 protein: CSVSGQGTSGELFF. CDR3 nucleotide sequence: TGCAGCGTCTCGGGACAGGGGACTTCAGGGGAGCTGTTTTTT.

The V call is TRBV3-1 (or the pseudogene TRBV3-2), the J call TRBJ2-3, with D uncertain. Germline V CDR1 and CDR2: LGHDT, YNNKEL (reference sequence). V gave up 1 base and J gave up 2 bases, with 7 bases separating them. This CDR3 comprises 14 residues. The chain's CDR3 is CASSQVSLTDTQYF. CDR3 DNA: TGTGCCAGCAGCCAAGTTAGCCTCACAGATACGCAGTATTTT.

This chain's CDR3 is CSTRRDTQYF. The CDR3, as DNA: TGTTCTACTCGGCGGGATACGCAGTATTTT. The chain carries TRBV7-9 and TRBJ2-3; D is unresolved. Germline V gene sequence: CDR1 SEHNR, CDR2 FQNEAQ (reference sequence). The CDR3 length is 10 residues.

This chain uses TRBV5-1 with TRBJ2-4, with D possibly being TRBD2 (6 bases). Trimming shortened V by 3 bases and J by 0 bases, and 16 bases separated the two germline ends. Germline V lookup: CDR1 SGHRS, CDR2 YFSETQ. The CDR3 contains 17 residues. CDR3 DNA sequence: TGCGCCAGCAGCTGGGGTCCGACTAGTCTAGCCAAAAACATTCAGTACTTC. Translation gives CASSWGPTSLAKNIQYF.

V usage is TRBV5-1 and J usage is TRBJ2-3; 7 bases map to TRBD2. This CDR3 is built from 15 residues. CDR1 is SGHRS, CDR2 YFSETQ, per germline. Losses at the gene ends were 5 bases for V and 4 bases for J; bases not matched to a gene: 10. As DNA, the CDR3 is TGCGCCAGCAGTCCGGGAGGTAATCTTCCAGATACGCAGTATTTT. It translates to CASSPGGNLPDTQYF.

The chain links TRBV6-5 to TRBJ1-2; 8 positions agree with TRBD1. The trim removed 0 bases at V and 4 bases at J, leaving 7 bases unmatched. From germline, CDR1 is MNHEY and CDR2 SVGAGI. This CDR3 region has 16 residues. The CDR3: CASSYSWDRTFYGYTF. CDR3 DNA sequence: TGTGCCAGCAGTTACTCGTGGGACAGGACCTTCTATGGCTACACCTTC.

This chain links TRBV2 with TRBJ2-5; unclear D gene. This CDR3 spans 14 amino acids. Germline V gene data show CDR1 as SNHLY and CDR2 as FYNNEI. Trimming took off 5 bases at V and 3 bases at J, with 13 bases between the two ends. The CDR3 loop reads CASSQVSKEETQYF. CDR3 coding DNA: TGTGCCAGCAGTCAAGTTTCGAAGGAAGAGACCCAGTACTTC.

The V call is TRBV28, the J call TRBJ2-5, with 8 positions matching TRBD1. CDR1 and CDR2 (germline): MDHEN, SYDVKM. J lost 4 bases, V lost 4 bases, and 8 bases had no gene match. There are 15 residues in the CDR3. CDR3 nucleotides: TGTGCCAGCAGTTCAGCCTCGACAGGGGTAGAGACCCAGTACTTC. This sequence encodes CASSSASTGVETQYF.

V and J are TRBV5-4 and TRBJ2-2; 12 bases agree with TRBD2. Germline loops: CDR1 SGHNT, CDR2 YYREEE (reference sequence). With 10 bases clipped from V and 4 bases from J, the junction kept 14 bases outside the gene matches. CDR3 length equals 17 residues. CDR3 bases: TGTGCCGACTCAACTAGCGGGAGGTCTCCGAGCACCGGGGAGCTGTTTTTT. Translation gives CADSTSGRSPSTGELFF. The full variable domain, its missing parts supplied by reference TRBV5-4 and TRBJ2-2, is ETGVTQSPTHLIKTRGQQVTLRCSSQSGHNTVSWYQQALGQGPQFIFQYYREEENGRGNFPPRFSGLQFPNYSSELNVNALELDDSALYLCADSTSGRSPSTGELFFGEGSRLTVL.